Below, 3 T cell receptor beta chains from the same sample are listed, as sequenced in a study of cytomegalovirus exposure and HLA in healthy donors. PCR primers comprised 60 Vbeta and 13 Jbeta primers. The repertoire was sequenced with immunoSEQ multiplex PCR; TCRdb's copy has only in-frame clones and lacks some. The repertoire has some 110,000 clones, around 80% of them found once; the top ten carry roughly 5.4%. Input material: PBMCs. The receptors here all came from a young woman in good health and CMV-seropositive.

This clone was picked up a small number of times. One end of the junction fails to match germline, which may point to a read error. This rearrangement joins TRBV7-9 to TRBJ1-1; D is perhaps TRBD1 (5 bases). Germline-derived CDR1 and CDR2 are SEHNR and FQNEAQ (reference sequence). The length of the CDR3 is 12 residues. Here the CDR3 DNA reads TGTTCCAGCAGCTTACAGGCTATGGTAGCTTTCTTT. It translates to CSSSLQAMVAFF.

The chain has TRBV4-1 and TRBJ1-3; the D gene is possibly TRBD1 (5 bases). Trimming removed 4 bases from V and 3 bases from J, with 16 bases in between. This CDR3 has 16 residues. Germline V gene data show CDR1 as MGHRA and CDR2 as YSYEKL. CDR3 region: CASSPPGETVGNTIYF. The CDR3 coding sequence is TGCGCCAGCAGCCCCCCCGGAGAGACAGTTGGAAACACCATATATTTT.

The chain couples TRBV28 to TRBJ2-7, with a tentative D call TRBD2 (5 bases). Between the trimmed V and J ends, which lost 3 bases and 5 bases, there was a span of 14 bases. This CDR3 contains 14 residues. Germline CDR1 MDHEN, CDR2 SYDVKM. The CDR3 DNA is TGTGCCAGCAGTTTGGCGGGTCCTCCTAACGAGCAGTACTTC. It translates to CASSLAGPPNEQYF. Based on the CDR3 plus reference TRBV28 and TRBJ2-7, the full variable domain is DVKVTQSSRYLVKRTGEKVFLECVQDMDHENMFWYRQDPGLGLRLIYFSYDVKMKEKGDIPEGYSVSREKKERFSLILESASTNQTSMYLCASSLAGPPNEQYFGPGTRLTVT.